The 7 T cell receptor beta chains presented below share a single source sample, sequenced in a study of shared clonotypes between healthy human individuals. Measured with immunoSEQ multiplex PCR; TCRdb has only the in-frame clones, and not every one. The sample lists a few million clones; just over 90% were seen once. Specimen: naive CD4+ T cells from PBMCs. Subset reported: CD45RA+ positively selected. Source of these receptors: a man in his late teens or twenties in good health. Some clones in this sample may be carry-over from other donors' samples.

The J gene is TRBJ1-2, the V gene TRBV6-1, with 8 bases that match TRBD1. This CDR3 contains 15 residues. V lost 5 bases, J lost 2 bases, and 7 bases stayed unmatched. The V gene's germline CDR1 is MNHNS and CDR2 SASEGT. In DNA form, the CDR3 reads TGTGCCAGCAGTCCCGGACAGGGATTCAACTATGGCTACACCTTC. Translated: CASSPGQGFNYGYTF.

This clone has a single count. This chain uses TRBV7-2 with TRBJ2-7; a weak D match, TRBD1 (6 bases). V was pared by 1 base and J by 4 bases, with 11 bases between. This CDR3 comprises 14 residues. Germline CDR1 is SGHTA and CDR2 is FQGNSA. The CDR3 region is CASSLGQVVYEQYF. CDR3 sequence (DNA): TGTGCCAGCAGCTTAGGACAGGTTGTATACGAGCAGTACTTC.

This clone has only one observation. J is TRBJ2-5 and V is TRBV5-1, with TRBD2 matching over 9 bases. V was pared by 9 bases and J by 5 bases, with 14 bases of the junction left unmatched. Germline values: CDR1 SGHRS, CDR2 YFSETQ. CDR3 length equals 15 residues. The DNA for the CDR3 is TGCGCCACCACCCGGGATAGCGGGAGAGGTGAGACCCAGTACTTC. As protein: CATTRDSGRGETQYF.

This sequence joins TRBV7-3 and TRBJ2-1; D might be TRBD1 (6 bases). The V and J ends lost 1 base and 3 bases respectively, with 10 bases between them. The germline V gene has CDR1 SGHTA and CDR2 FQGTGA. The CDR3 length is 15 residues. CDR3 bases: TGTGCCAGCAGCTTAAGAGGACAGTACTACAATGAGCAGTTCTTC. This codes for CASSLRGQYYNEQFF.

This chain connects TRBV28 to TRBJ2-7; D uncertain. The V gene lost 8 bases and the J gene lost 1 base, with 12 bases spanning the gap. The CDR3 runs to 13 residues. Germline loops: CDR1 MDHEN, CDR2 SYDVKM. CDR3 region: CASVRATSYEQYF. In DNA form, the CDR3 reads TGTGCCAGCGTACGGGCAACTTCCTACGAGCAGTACTTC.

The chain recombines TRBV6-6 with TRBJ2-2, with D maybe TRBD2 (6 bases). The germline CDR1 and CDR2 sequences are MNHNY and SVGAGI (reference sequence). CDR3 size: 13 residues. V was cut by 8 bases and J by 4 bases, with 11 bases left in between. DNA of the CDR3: TGTGCCAGCTTGACTAGGGGCACCGGGGAGCTGTTTTTT. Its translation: CASLTRGTGELFF.

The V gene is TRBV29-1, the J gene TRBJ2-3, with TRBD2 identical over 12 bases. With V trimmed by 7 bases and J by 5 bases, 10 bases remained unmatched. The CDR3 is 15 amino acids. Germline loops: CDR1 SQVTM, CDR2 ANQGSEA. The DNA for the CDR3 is TGCAGCGCCCGGCCCACTAGCGGGAGGAAAGATACGCAGTATTTT. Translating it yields CSARPTSGRKDTQYF.